This T cell receptor (beta chain) was retrieved from a study of T-cell reconstitution after alpha-beta-depleted transplantation in children listed by TCRdb under 2016. The study in broad terms: Using TCR repertoire profiling, the study quantitatively followed how T-cell immune reconstitution unfolded in children after TCRalphabeta/CD19-depleted allogeneic hematopoietic cell transplantation.

Libraries were prepared through PCR. TCRdb names Illumina HiSeq 2500 as the instrument used. Molecular barcoding was employed in the preparation of TCR libraries, with unique molecular identifiers being used to normalize TCRbeta repertoire quantification. The raw public reads went through TCRdb reprocessing: fastp at Q25, MiXCR clone calling, in-frame beta chains kept. CDR3 protein duplicates are merged, each entry listing the most common genes and DNA. The sample profile shows approximately 650,000 distinct CDR3 sequences; around 13% of them were found once. Around 0.8% of the sample belongs to the ten largest clones. This clonotype was observed many times. Its antigen target is currently unknown. No base qualities exist here, and no much larger clone lies one base off it. From V the trimming removes 5 bases and from J it removes 7 bases, while the gene matches leave 7 bases of the junction unaccounted for. The CDR3 numbers 15 residues from cysteine through phenylalanine. Left in the record is the CDR3 DNA by itself, 45 bases read in frame from the first base. CDR1 and CDR2 are drawn from the germline V gene: SGHTA, FQGTGA.

The treatment or condition label, read with the paper, signifies: allogeneic hematopoietic cell transplantation with graft depleted of TCRalphabeta T cells and CD19 B cells. The children who served as transplant recipients had been given grafts of TCRalphabeta/CD19-depleted allogeneic hematopoietic cells. Beyond this particular receptor, the publication reports: The frequencies of hyperexpanded clones fell over the following months, and after one year, T-cell counts and TCRbeta diversity were mostly attributed to newly produced T cells. About two months after transplant, the apparently early recovery of alphabetaT-cell counts reportedly depended on just several hundred clones that had expanded rapidly and came from non-depleted graft cells. In some patients, high TCRbeta diversity at day 60 was attributed to recipient T cells and intrathymic progenitors that had survived conditioning.

The material was PBMCs, obtained before TCRalphabeta/CD19-depleted stem cell transplant. The sequence came from a girl aged 2 to 10 with congenital amegakaryocytic thrombocytopenia, due to receive a stem cell transplant. The chain couples TRBV7-3 to TRBJ2-3; TRBD2 fits 12 bases in the junction. The CDR3 in this case is CASSPSTSGSHTQYF. DNA sequence: TGTGCCAGCAGCCCATCGACTAGCGGGAGCCATACGCAGTATTTT.